The T cell receptor (beta chain) described here comes from a study of CD8 T cells in ankylosing spondylitis. The germline gives CDR1 MNHNS, CDR2 SASEGT. This CDR3 spans 15 amino acids. Trimming cost V 6 bases and J 5 bases; bases outside gene matches: 8. The sample holds many counts of this clonotype. Making use of molecular barcodes, quantitative 5'-RACE generated TCR beta libraries. MiXCR, applied by TCRdb to the 5' RACE reads, yields one record per CDR3 protein. Among around 230,000 distinct CDR3 sequences, 7.5% to 9% were seen once, and the ten largest hold about 6.5%. The TCR comes from a male donor with ankylosing spondylitis or in good health (not recorded which). Input material: blood, either unsorted or a sorted T cell fraction (not recorded which). The J gene is TRBJ1-5, the V gene TRBV6-1; 9 bases are shared with TRBD1. The CDR3 region has the DNA TGTGCCAGCAGGCCCGGGACAGGGACGCATCAGCCCCAGCATTTT. As protein: CASRPGTGTHQPQHF.